The rows below give T cell receptor beta chains drawn from one sample of a study of cytomegalovirus exposure and HLA in healthy donors. Sequenced by immunoSEQ multiplex PCR; TCRdb stores in-frame clones only, minus some. The data show 150,000 or so clones, with less than 80% seen just once and around 2.3% held by the top ten. Sequenced input: PBMCs. The receptors shown here come from a man aged 30-40 years in good health and CMV-seronegative. The CDR3 runs from the conserved cysteine through the conserved F or W. Fields, in order: clone size, J gene, V gene, D gene, CDR3 DNA, CDR3 protein. D genes are given only for firm matches. Clone size is shown for a subset of rows, as once, few, many or a class of expanded clone.

once TRBJ2-7 TRBV7-2 TRBD2 TGTGCCAGCAGCTTACTCGGACTAGCGGGGTCTGAGCAGTACTTC CASSLLGLAGSEQYF
NA TRBJ1-6 TRBV27 NA TGTGCCAGCAGTTTACGGGCCGGGGGGTCACCCCTCCACTTT CASSLRAGGSPLHF
NA TRBJ1-1 TRBV6-6 NA TGTGCCAGCAGTCAATCAGGGGTGTACACTGAAGCTTTCTTT CASSQSGVYTEAFF
NA TRBJ2-3 TRBV6-6 TRBD2 TGTGCCAGCAGAGAAACTAGCGTTGTGGGAGATACGCAGTATTTT CASRETSVVGDTQYF
NA TRBJ1-5 TRBV10-3 NA TGTGCCATCAGTGAGTCCGACAGGATTAGCAATCAGCCCCAGCATTTT CAISESDRISNQPQHF
NA TRBJ1-4 TRBV5-8 TRBD1 TGTGCCAGCAGCAAACTAATTGGACAGGGGAATGAAAAACTGTTTTTT CASSKLIGQGNEKLFF
NA TRBJ2-3 TRBV28 NA TGTGCCAGCAGGGGCCAAGGCAGAAGCACAGATACGCAGTATTTT CASRGQGRSTDTQYF
NA TRBJ2-7 TRBV4-2 TRBD2 TGTGCCAGCAGCCAACCGGGACTAAGTCCGGACGAGCAGTACTTC CASSQPGLSPDEQYF
NA TRBJ1-1 TRBV18 NA TGTGCCAGCTCACCACTAGGACAGCCTGAAGCTTTCTTT CASSPLGQPEAFF
NA TRBJ2-3 TRBV7-9 NA TGTGCCAGCAGCTCTATGGGCAGGGGAGAAGTTGATACGCAGTATTTT CASSSMGRGEVDTQYF
NA TRBJ2-1 TRBV30 NA TGCCGAGGTAAGGGGGGGCCTTGCAATGAGCAGTTCTTC CRGKGGPCNEQFF
few TRBJ2-7 TRBV6-1 NA TGTGCCAGCAGTGAAAGGGCGACGGGGGAGCAGTACTTC CASSERATGEQYF
NA TRBJ2-3 TRBV11-2 TRBD2 TGTGCCAGCAGACTAGCGGGTTTTACAGATACGCAGTATTTT CASRLAGFTDTQYF
once TRBJ1-4 TRBV7-9 NA TGTGCCAGCAGCTCAGGGTCAACTAATGAAAAACTGTTTTTT CASSSGSTNEKLFF
NA TRBJ1-1 TRBV30 NA TGTGCCTGGAGTGAAGGCAGCAGGATTATCTTT CAWSEGSRIIF
once TRBJ2-7 TRBV7-9 TRBD1 TGTGCCAGCAGCACTAGCGACCCCCGGGACAGGGGTTACGAGCAGTACTTC CASSTSDPRDRGYEQYF
NA TRBJ1-1 TRBV5-4 NA TGTGCCAGCAGCACCAGAGGAGTAGGATCCCCTGGGAGGACTGAAGCTTTCTTT CASSTRGVGSPGRTEAFF
once TRBJ2-7 TRBV5-1 NA TGCGCCAGCAAATCGGGGAGTGATAACTACGAGCAGTACTTC CASKSGSDNYEQYF
NA TRBJ1-4 TRBV6-5 NA TGTGCCAGCAGTTACTCCGGTACAGTTAATGAAAAACTGTTTTTT CASSYSGTVNEKLFF
few TRBJ2-5 TRBV28 TRBD1 TGTGCCAGCAGTTCCGCAGGGGGCCAAGAGACCCAGTACTTC CASSSAGGQETQYF
NA TRBJ1-2 TRBV27 TRBD1 TGTGCCAGCAGGAAAATCGGGACAGGGGACCATGGCTACACCTTC CASRKIGTGDHGYTF
few TRBJ1-3 TRBV4-3 NA TGCGCCAGCAGCCCGAAAGGATGGCAGCGAGAGCTTGGAAACACCATATATTTT CASSPKGWQRELGNTIYF
NA TRBJ1-5 TRBV5-6 NA TGTGCCAGCAGCGTATGGCAAGGGGTCCCTAATCAGCCCCAGCATTTT CASSVWQGVPNQPQHF
NA TRBJ1-1 TRBV19 NA TGTGCCAGTAGTACCCTCCGGACTGAGAACACTGAAGCTTTCTTT CASSTLRTENTEAFF
NA TRBJ1-2 TRBV28 NA TGTGCCAGCAGTTTAGAGGATAACTATGGCTACACCTTC CASSLEDNYGYTF
NA TRBJ1-1 TRBV9 NA TGTGCCAGCAGCCCTACTACAACGGCTGAAGCTTTCTTT CASSPTTTAEAFF
NA TRBJ1-2 TRBV30 NA TGTGCCTGGAGTGACATCTATGGCTACACCTTC CAWSDIYGYTF
few TRBJ2-7 TRBV27 NA TGTGCCACCTTCAACGGGGAAGGGATTTACGAGCAGTACTTC CATFNGEGIYEQYF
NA TRBJ2-7 TRBV27 TRBD1 TGTGCCAGCAGTTTCTACGACAGGGCCCCAGGCGAGCAGTACTTC CASSFYDRAPGEQYF
NA TRBJ2-3 TRBV7-3 TRBD2 TGTGCCAGCAGCGGTGGACTAGCGGGGTCCACAGATACGCAGTATTTT CASSGGLAGSTDTQYF
NA TRBJ2-1 TRBV29-1 NA TGCAGCTACCCTCTTGGGGGGGCTGGTTATGAGCAGTTCTTC CSYPLGGAGYEQFF
NA TRBJ2-2 TRBV13 NA TGTGCCAGCAGCGCGCCCGGGGAGCTGTTTTTT CASSAPGELFF
NA TRBJ1-5 TRBV28 NA TGTGCCAGCACCATCTTTGGAGGCGGACGTAGCAATCAGCCCCAGCATTTT CASTIFGGGRSNQPQHF
NA TRBJ1-1 TRBV27 NA TGTGCCAGCAGTTTGTCACGGGGAGGTGGAACTGAAGCTTTCTTT CASSLSRGGGTEAFF
NA TRBJ1-2 TRBV5-1 TRBD1 TGCGCCAGCAGCTGGATGCCGGGACAGGGAGGCTATGGCTACACCTTC CASSWMPGQGGYGYTF
NA TRBJ2-2 TRBV9 TRBD2 TGTGCCAGCAGCCCCAGAGACGGGGGGGCCTCCGGGGAGCTGTTTTTT CASSPRDGGASGELFF
NA TRBJ2-7 TRBV7-2 TRBD2 TGTGCCAGCAGCTTAGTCCCTAGCGGATCCTACGAGCAGTACTTC CASSLVPSGSYEQYF
NA TRBJ1-1 TRBV30 TRBD1 TGTGCCTGGAGTTTCCCAGGGGGAGACGCTGAAGCTTTCTTT CAWSFPGGDAEAFF
NA TRBJ1-2 TRBV4-1 TRBD1 TGCGCCAGCAGTCCGGGGACAGGGGCGAACTATGGCTACCCCTTC CASSPGTGANYGYPF
NA TRBJ2-1 TRBV7-9 NA TGTGCCAGCAGCCCCCCGTGGGGGGGCGTTTACAATGAGCAGTTCTTC CASSPPWGGVYNEQFF
NA TRBJ2-3 TRBV29-1 NA TGCAGCGCGCAGGGGAGCACAGATACGCAGTATTTT CSAQGSTDTQYF
many TRBJ1-6 TRBV2 NA TGTGCCAGCAGTGAGATGTCGGCGGATTCACCCCTCCACTTT CASSEMSADSPLHF
NA TRBJ2-1 TRBV5-4 TRBD2 TGTGCCAGCAGCCTAGCGGGGGGCGGATGGAATGAGCAGTTCTTC CASSLAGGGWNEQFF
once TRBJ1-2 TRBV6-1 NA TGTGCCAGCAGTGAAGCCCCCGTTGGCAGGGGCTACACCTTC CASSEAPVGRGYTF
few TRBJ1-2 TRBV28 TRBD1 TGTGCCAGCAGCCCAGGGACAGGGGGATATGGCTACACCTTC CASSPGTGGYGYTF
NA TRBJ1-3 TRBV10-3 TRBD1 TGTGCCATCAGCGACAGGGAAACTGGAAACACCATATATTTT CAISDRETGNTIYF
few TRBJ1-2 TRBV28 TRBD1 TGTGCCAGCAGTTCCTACCGGACAGGGAACTATGGCTACACCTTC CASSSYRTGNYGYTF
NA TRBJ2-3 TRBV30 NA TGTGCCTGGAGTGTATGGTTAGGCACAGATACGCAGTATTTT CAWSVWLGTDTQYF
NA TRBJ2-1 TRBV5-6 NA TGTGCCAGCAGCTTAAATCCCGGCTCGACTGTGGAGAATGAGCAGTTCTTC CASSLNPGSTVENEQFF
NA TRBJ2-3 TRBV5-1 TRBD1 TGCGCCAGCAGCGTACAGGGGGAGGGCACAGATACGCAGTATTTT CASSVQGEGTDTQYF
few TRBJ1-4 TRBV5-4 NA TGTGCCAGCAGCTTTGGGGCGCAGGTTGAAAAACTGTTTTTT CASSFGAQVEKLFF
NA TRBJ2-1 TRBV19 NA TGTGCCAGTAGTATTTATCCCTCCGGGGGATCCTACAATGAGCAGTTCTTC CASSIYPSGGSYNEQFF
NA TRBJ2-3 TRBV5-4 NA TGTGCCAGCAGCTTGGAATATGAGGGTGGCCAAATTCTCACAGATACGCAGTATTTT CASSLEYEGGQILTDTQYF
NA TRBJ1-2 TRBV5-6 TRBD1 TGTGCCAGCAGCCCGGACGGGACAGGGGATTTTCTTGGCTACACCTTC CASSPDGTGDFLGYTF
once TRBJ2-1 TRBV19 NA TGTGCCAGTAGTATTTTATGGCTAGTGGGCAATGAGCAGTTCTTC CASSILWLVGNEQFF
few TRBJ1-1 TRBV4-2 NA TGTGCCAGCAGCCAACCCCGGGGTGAAGCTTTCTTT CASSQPRGEAFF